This paragraph covers one T cell receptor beta chain sequence. There is no known antigen for this receptor. Per-nucleotide qualities are absent, and no much larger clonotype sits a single base away. At the DNA level, this CDR3 is encoded by other sequences in the same sample as well. The entry originates in a study of shared clonotypes between healthy human individuals (dated by TCRdb to the early 2020s). Some background on the complete study: The cohort comprised a couple of women and a few men aged 18 to 49 years. For each donor, three plates each were used for CD4 naive and CD4 memory, two plates were used for CD8 naive, and one plate was used for CD8 memory. To estimate repertoire size and how much clonotypes are shared between individuals, the study performed deep sequencing of blood TCR repertoires from five healthy adults. Libraries were prepared and TCR repertoires were sequenced by different laboratories using diverse techniques, in order to increase sequencing depth and limit assay-specific biases. Leukapheresis yielded between about 0.9 and 9.5 billion PBMCs per donor. Points the paper makes about the study in general: Even with the large sequencing depth, rarefaction of the sorted-subset datasets indicated that sequencing was incomplete. Estimated clonotype richness was generally larger for naive than for memory subsets. Only blood was sampled, and tissue TCR repertoires likely differ from those in blood. Roughly 5.2% of naive CD4, roughly 3.5% of naive CD8, approximately 2.2% of memory CD4, and 0.4% of memory CD8 clonotypes were shared across several donors. Higher generation probabilities were observed for clonotypes shared by all four sorted-subset donors than for non-shared clonotypes. The small number of donors limited the genetic and exposure-history diversity represented. Pairwise subsampling indicated that sequencing depth was expected to affect the degree of clonotype sharing among donors.

CD8 naive samples were CD45RO-negative cells positively selected for CCR7, giving a CD45RA+CCR7+ population that excluded TemRA cells. Donors were healthy HIV-negative adults with no recently reported acute infections or vaccinations. All donors were Caucasian adults living in Nashville, Tennessee, USA. After blood collection by leukapheresis, PBMCs were isolated using Ficoll-Histopaque density gradient centrifugation and then cryopreserved in the vapor phase of liquid nitrogen. Analytical flow cytometry was used to check the purity and quantity of every magnetically sorted T cell population. Genomic DNA was isolated from every sorted fraction and measured by UV absorbance on a Nanodrop 2000c. From cysteine to phenylalanine, the CDR3 is 12 amino acids long. Left in the record is the CDR3 DNA by itself, 36 bases read in frame from the first base. For CDR1 and CDR2, the germline V gene (reference sequence) lists MNHEY and SMNVEV. V gives up 3 bases and J gives up 7 bases, and the segment between their germline ends measures 7 bases.

Using the deep immunoSEQ assay, TCR CDR3 regions were amplified from genomic DNA by multiplex PCR. For each cell subset, the extracted genomic DNA was distributed evenly across all wells of several immunoSEQ 96-well plates, and each plate served as one replicate. Each replicate PCR for sorted subsets received around 210 ng genomic DNA, equal to about 29,000 T cell genomes. Purified libraries were quantified with a Qubit 3.0 fluorometer, sized on a Bioanalyzer 2100, and re-quantified with the KAPA Library Quantification kit. Every immunoSEQ 96-well plate was sequenced on a dedicated single-read 150-cycle Illumina NextSeq 550 flow cell. Concerning the study's data processing: Because the immunoSEQ output included only junctional sequences and no quality scores, the filtering could not be the same as the filtering used for full-length reads. To assign V/J genes and CDR3, sequences were annotated against IMGT germline references using PyIR, a Python wrapper for IgBLAST v1.9. Any read was removed if the V/J assignment was weak (E-value above 1e-6), the CDR3 was missing, or the read contained stop codons, out-of-frame junctions, or ambiguous translated residues. V3J clonotypes were defined as sequences sharing the same inferred V gene, J gene, and CDR3 amino acid sequence. To compute the percentage overlap between repertoires, the number of shared unique clonotypes was divided by the size of the smaller repertoire. Richness of each repertoire was evaluated using RTK rarefaction, the Chao1 estimator, and Recon v2.1 estimates of unobserved clonotypes. Generation probabilities were computed with OLGA for all TCRbeta clonotypes obtained by the gDNA method from four donors. TCRdb took over this immuneACCESS table, retaining in-frame rearrangements with V and J assigned. Such tables are incomplete; in checked studies, under half of the missing clones stem from an unresolved V gene, and the remainder is unexplained. D and trimming come from the DNA, and the V and J calls and clone size come from that table. Present in this sample are about 870,000 clones, 85% to 95% of which were seen just once. The top ten clones comprise 20% to 30% of the sample.

The sequencing input was naive CD8+ T cells sorted from blood. The cell subset or site label for this specimen denotes: CD45RA+CCR7+. The V gene is TRBV27 and the J gene is TRBJ2-1; no D segment can be confidently identified. This clonotype was sampled from a man aged 25 to 45 in good health. The CDR3 loop reads CASSLGPNEQFF. The bases are TGTGCCAGCAGTTTGGGCCCGAATGAGCAGTTCTTC.